The 13 T cell receptor beta chains presented below share a single source sample, sequenced in a study of early stage breast cancer tumors. Clones were sequenced by immunoSEQ multiplex PCR, and TCRdb holds only the in-frame ones, with some missing. The table lists about 11,000 clones, about three quarters of them singletons. The material sequenced was breast tumor tissue. These receptors originate from a person in their 40s with breast cancer.

The rearrangement joins TRBV2 to TRBJ2-2; unclear D gene. The CDR3 sequence is 15 residues long. The V end lost 4 bases, the J end lost 3 bases, and 12 bases lay between the germline ends. Per the germline V gene, CDR1 is SNHLY and CDR2 is FYNNEI. The CDR3 coding sequence is TGTGCCAGCAGTGGGAGTTCGAGTTACACCGGGGAGCTGTTTTTT. This translates into CASSGSSSYTGELFF. Drawing the rest from reference TRBV2 and TRBJ2-2, the complete variable domain is EPEVTQTPSHQVTQMGQEVILRCVPISNHLYFYWYRQILGQKVEFLVSFYNNEISEKSEIFDDQFSVERPDGSNFTLKIRSTKLEDSAMYFCASSGSSSYTGELFFGEGSRLTVL.

This clone showed up just a few times. The J gene is TRBJ2-3, the V gene TRBV7-6; a possible D gene is TRBD1 (7 bases). The germline V gene encodes CDR1 SGHVS and CDR2 FNYEAQ. Trimming stripped 5 bases from V and 2 bases from J, with 14 bases between. CDR3 length: 15 amino acids. The CDR3 loop reads CASSRRGDITDTQYF. DNA for the CDR3: TGTGCCAGCAGCCGCAGGGGGGATATCACAGATACGCAGTATTTT.

The rearrangement joins TRBV29-1 to TRBJ1-3; possibly TRBD1 for D (6 bases). V dropped 6 bases and J dropped 4 bases, with 16 bases sitting between them. CDR3 size: 14 residues. Germline V gene lookup returns CDR1 SQVTM and CDR2 ANQGSEA. The CDR3 reads CSVATGQTGNTIYF. CDR3 DNA: TGCAGCGTGGCTACCGGACAGACCGGAAACACCATATATTTT.

The chain combines TRBV5-1 with TRBJ2-2, with 8 bases that match TRBD1. The CDR3 extends over 15 amino acids. V gave up 4 bases and J gave up 1 base; unmatched junction bases: 3. Germline values: CDR1 SGHRS, CDR2 YFSETQ. The CDR3 loop is CASSAGTGNTGELFF. CDR3 DNA: TGCGCCAGCAGCGCGGGGACAGGGAACACCGGGGAGCTGTTTTTT.

The rearrangement links TRBV18 to TRBJ2-7, with TRBD2 identical over 9 bases. Trimming cost V 1 base and J 4 bases; bases outside gene matches: 5. Looked up from germline, CDR1 is KGHSH and CDR2 is LQKENI. This CDR3 has 15 residues. The CDR3 region is CASSPLAGVKYEQYF. In nucleotides, the CDR3 is TGTGCCAGCTCACCACTAGCGGGAGTTAAATACGAGCAGTACTTC.

This clone appeared a few times. The V and J genes are TRBV5-4 and TRBJ1-3; 7 positions match TRBD1. CDR1 is SGHNT and CDR2 is YYREEE in the germline V gene (reference sequence). V dropped 6 bases and J dropped 9; count of bases not matched to a gene: 9. The length of the CDR3 is 13 residues. CDR3 sequence: CASTSGGRGTIYF. CDR3 bases: TGTGCCAGCACTTCAGGGGGTAGGGGCACCATATATTTT. Full variable domain (outside the CDR3, taken from reference TRBV5-4 and TRBJ1-3): ETGVTQSPTHLIKTRGQQVTLRCSSQSGHNTVSWYQQALGQGPQFIFQYYREEENGRGNFPPRFSGLQFPNYSSELNVNALELDDSALYLCASTSGGRGTIYFGEGSWLTVV.

The chain joins TRBV27 to TRBJ1-2; 8 bases are shared with TRBD1. Germline V gene sequence: CDR1 MNHEY, CDR2 SMNVEV (reference sequence). The CDR3 has 15 residues. V lost 4 bases, J lost 2 bases, and 6 bases stayed unmatched. The CDR3 spells CASSSAGGGNYGYTF. For the CDR3, the DNA is TGTGCCAGCAGTTCCGCAGGGGGCGGAAACTATGGCTACACCTTC.

This clone was observed a handful of times. J is TRBJ2-1 and V is TRBV5-6; 10 nucleotides align to TRBD2. The germline CDR1 and CDR2 sequences are SGHDT and YYEEEE. The CDR3 is made up of 14 amino acids. J gave up 5 bases and V 2 bases, and 1 base lay outside the gene matches. The CDR3 reads CASSFGLADNEQFF. The CDR3 nucleotides are TGTGCCAGCAGCTTCGGACTAGCGGACAATGAGCAGTTCTTC.

The chain recombines TRBV1 with TRBJ2-1; TRBD2, the D gene given by the table, was not confirmed from the DNA. TRBV1 is designated a pseudogene. There are 14 residues in the CDR3. CDR3 amino acids: CTSNFSGRAYEQFF. CDR3 in DNA: TGCACCAGCAACTTTAGCGGGAGGGCCTATGAGCAGTTCTTC.

The chain joins TRBV2 to TRBJ1-2, with 7 positions matching TRBD1. The germline gives CDR1 SNHLY, CDR2 FYNNEI. The CDR3 length is 14 residues. The trim removed 3 bases at V and 3 bases at J, leaving 4 bases unmatched. The CDR3 sequence is CASSDTGDHYGYTF. The CDR3, as DNA: TGTGCCAGCAGTGATACAGGGGACCACTATGGCTACACCTTC.

This chain links TRBV6-6 with TRBJ2-1; TRBD2 might be the D (5 bases). Per germline, CDR1 MNHNY and CDR2 SVGAGI (reference sequence). The CDR3 consists of 16 residues. The V end lost 0 bases, the J end lost 8 bases, and 17 bases lay between the germline ends. The CDR3 is CASSYSFSGIEDEQFF. The CDR3 DNA sequence: TGTGCCAGCAGTTACTCGTTCTCCGGGATTGAAGATGAGCAGTTCTTC.

The rearrangement uses TRBV6-1 and TRBJ2-1, with 7 bases matching TRBD1. Germline V gene lookup returns CDR1 MNHNS and CDR2 SASEGT. The V and J ends lost 4 bases and 4 bases, in that order; junction bases with no gene match: 4. The CDR3 is 14 amino acids. For the CDR3, the DNA is TGTGCCAGCAGTGCTTCAGGGGGTTACAATGAGCAGTTCTTC. Translated: CASSASGGYNEQFF.

This sequence joins TRBV4-1 and TRBJ1-2, with D hard to call. CDR1 MGHRA and CDR2 YSYEKL come from the germline V gene. This CDR3 region has 14 residues. Between the trimmed V and J ends, which lost 3 bases and 6 bases, there was a span of 14 bases. CDR3 in amino acids: CASSHGPGGDGYTF. In DNA form, the CDR3 reads TGCGCCAGCAGCCACGGCCCCGGTGGAGATGGCTACACCTTC.